This TCR beta chain was profiled in a study of blood T cell repertoires in COVID-19 (TCRdb year 2020). For the study in its entirety: For ImmuneRACE Cohort 3, a participant was defined as recovered based on two consecutive negative NP/OP PCR tests, clearance by a healthcare professional, or resolution of symptoms. A de-identified subject ID, COVID-19 status, age in years and sex were almost always included in the sample metadata. A freely available public database, intended as a resource for researchers studying the immune response to SARS-CoV-2, is where the repertoires were released. The samples were drawn from the first 160 participants of the ongoing ImmuneRACE study and from over 950 subjects provided by 6 global collaborators. HLA class I and class II types, where available, came from metadata supplied by the sample provider rather than from assay-based typing. Samples covering the acute and convalescent phases of COVID-19 were provided by collaborators in the United States, Italy and Spain. The material from the prospective study consisted of cDNA or gDNA derived from T cells, B-cell-depleted T cells, or PBMCs. Deeply sampled blood TCRbeta repertoires from subjects exposed to, actively infected with, or recovered from COVID-19 were included in the dataset. Overall study results and their limits: How much clinical and demographic metadata was included differed by source and by participant, and the metadata was provided uncurated.

Participants in the prospective study were aged roughly 18 to 100 years, lived in under 30 United States geographic areas, and enrolled through a virtual design. In the prospective study, participants were assigned to cohorts based on the clinical history participants reported in a screening survey and a study questionnaire. Each participant in the prospective study had whole blood, serum and a nasopharyngeal or oropharyngeal swab collected by mobile phlebotomists. Over a roughly 2-month period, participants in the prospective study had the option of providing additional blood draws and questionnaires. Blood samples from the prospective study were shipped frozen or at room temperature prior to DNA extraction. Of note for this clone: Its binding antigen is unknown. No base qualities exist here, and no much larger clone lies one base off it.

The immunoSEQ Assay, a bias-controlled multiplex PCR, was used to amplify TCRbeta CDR3 regions from genomic DNA. As for the original processing: Nucleated cell counts per sample were estimated from amplification of reference gene primers within the assay. Sequence reads were collapsed and filtered to measure the absolute abundance of every unique TCRbeta CDR3 rearrangement. For each sample, productive Simpson clonality was calculated as the square root of Simpson's diversity index over productive rearrangements. As stored in TCRdb, this immuneACCESS dataset retains in-frame rearrangements with V and J assigned. A fraction of the clones does not appear; measured against another copy, unresolved V genes explain less than half of the discrepancy, and the remainder lacks a known reason. That table gives V, J and clone size, and the DNA gave D and trimming. Here the sample has roughly 340,000 clones; around 87% occur a single time. Roughly 2% of the sample lies in the top ten.

Sequencing was performed on PBMCs or T cells enriched from blood (not recorded which). The receptor was isolated from a man in his forties or fifties in a cohort exposed to, infected with or recovered from COVID-19 (not recorded which).

At the DNA level, the sequence is TGTGCCAGCAGTGTTAGGGGCGAACAGCCCCAGCATTTT. This is translated as CASSVRGEQPQHF. Recombination joined TRBV2 with TRBJ1-5, with a tentative D gene TRBD1 over 5 matching bases. The CDR3 sequence holds 13 residues, the cysteine and phenylalanine included. Only the CDR3 DNA is retained, 39 bases long and in frame from the first base. The germline V gene gives CDR1 as SNHLY and CDR2 as FYNNEI. V is shortened by 4 bases, J by 7 bases, and the region joining them spans 11 bases.